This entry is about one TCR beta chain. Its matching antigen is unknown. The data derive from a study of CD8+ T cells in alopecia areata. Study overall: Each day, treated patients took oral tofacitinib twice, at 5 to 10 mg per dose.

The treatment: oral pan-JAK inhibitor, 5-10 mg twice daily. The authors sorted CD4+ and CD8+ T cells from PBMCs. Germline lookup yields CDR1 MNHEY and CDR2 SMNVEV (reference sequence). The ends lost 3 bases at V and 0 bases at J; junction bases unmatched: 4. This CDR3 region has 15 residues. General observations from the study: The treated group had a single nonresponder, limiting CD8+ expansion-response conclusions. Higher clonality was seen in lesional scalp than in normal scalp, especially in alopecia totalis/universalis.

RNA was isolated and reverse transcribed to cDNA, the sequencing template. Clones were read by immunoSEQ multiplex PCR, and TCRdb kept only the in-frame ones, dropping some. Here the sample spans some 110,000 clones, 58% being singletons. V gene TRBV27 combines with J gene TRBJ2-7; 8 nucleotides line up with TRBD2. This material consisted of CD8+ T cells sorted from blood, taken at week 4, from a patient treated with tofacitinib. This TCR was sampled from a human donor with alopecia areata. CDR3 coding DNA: TGTGCCAGCAGTTTCGGAGCGGGGGTCTCCTACGAGCAGTACTTC. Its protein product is CASSFGAGVSYEQYF.